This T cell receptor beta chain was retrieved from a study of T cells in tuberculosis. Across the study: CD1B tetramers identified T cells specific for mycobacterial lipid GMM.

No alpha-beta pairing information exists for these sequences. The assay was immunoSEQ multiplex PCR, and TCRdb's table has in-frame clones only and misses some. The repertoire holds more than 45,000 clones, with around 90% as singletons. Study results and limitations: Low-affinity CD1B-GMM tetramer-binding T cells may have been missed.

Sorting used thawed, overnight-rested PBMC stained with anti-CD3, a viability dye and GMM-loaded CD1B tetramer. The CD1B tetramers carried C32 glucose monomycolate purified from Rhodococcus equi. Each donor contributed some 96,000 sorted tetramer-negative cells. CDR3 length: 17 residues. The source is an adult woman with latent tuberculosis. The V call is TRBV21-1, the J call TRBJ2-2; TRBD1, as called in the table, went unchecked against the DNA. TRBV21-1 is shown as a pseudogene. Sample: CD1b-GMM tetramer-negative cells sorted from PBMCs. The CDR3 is CASSSGQGTLGSGELFF. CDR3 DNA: TGTGCCAGCAGCTCGGGACAGGGTACTTTAGGGAGCGGGGAGCTGTTTTTT.